These 17 T cell receptor beta chains originate from one sample sequenced in a study of graft-versus-host responses after intestinal transplantation. Profiling relied on immunoSEQ multiplex PCR, and the TCRdb table lists in-frame clones only, not all of them. This table holds fewer than 120,000 clones, around 93% found once. Antigen specificity for these receptors is unknown. Sequencing was performed on unstimulated CD8+ T cells sorted from spleen or lymph node cells, taken before intestinal transplant. The source is a human donor who received an intestinal transplant.

The chain recombines TRBV19 with TRBJ1-6; a possible D gene is TRBD1 (5 bases). Germline CDR1 is LNHDA and CDR2 is SQIVND (reference sequence). V lost 5 bases and J lost 4, with 12 bases in between. The CDR3 has 15 residues. The CDR3 DNA reads TGTGCCAGTAGTCCGGGGACTGCGTATAATTCACCCCTCCACTTT. It translates to CASSPGTAYNSPLHF.

The V call is TRBV5-8, the J call TRBJ2-1; D is ambiguous. Trimming removed 3 bases from V and 0 bases from J, with 10 bases in between. The CDR3 sequence is 15 residues long. The germline V gene has CDR1 SGHTS and CDR2 YDEGEE. CDR3 coding DNA: TGTGCCAGCAGCTGGTGGGCCACCTCCTACAATGAGCAGTTCTTC. It translates to CASSWWATSYNEQFF.

This chain joins TRBV7-9 and TRBJ2-1, with 8 bases that match TRBD2. In germline, CDR1 is SEHNR, CDR2 FQNEAQ (reference sequence). The V and J ends lost 8 bases and 7 bases, in that order; junction bases with no gene match: 13. The CDR3 has 15 amino acids. DNA of the CDR3: TGTGCCAGCGAATCTGAGGGACTAGTTTTTAATGAGCAGTTCTTC. Translating gives CASESEGLVFNEQFF.

The V and J genes are TRBV27 and TRBJ1-1; D gene unclear. The CDR3 covers 14 residues. V gave up 4 bases and J gave up 3 bases, with 12 bases separating them. Germline CDR1 MNHEY, CDR2 SMNVEV (reference sequence). CDR3 loop: CASSSGMRDTEAFF. DNA of the CDR3: TGTGCCAGCAGTTCCGGAATGAGGGACACTGAAGCTTTCTTT.

The V and J genes are TRBV11-2 and TRBJ2-3; D not resolved. The CDR3 totals 14 residues. Germline CDR1 reads SGHAT; CDR2 reads FQNNGV. Trimming removed 0 bases at V and 4 bases at J, with 8 bases between. In DNA, the CDR3 is TGTGCCAGCAGCTTAGAGCGGTTCCCAGATACGCAGTATTTT. It encodes CASSLERFPDTQYF. Combining the CDR3 with reference TRBV11-2 and TRBJ2-3 gives the whole variable domain EAGVAQSPRYKIIEKRQSVAFWCNPISGHATLYWYQQILGQGPKLLIQFQNNGVVDDSQLPKDRFSAERLKGVDSTLKIQPAKLEDSAVYLCASSLERFPDTQYFGPGTRLTVL.

The chain has TRBV27 and TRBJ2-5, with D possibly TRBD2 on 6 matching bases. With 5 bases removed from V and 8 bases from J, the gap between germline ends came to 18 bases. The CDR3 covers 14 residues. Germline values: CDR1 MNHEY, CDR2 SMNVEV (reference sequence). DNA of the CDR3: TGTGCCAGCAGTATAACGGGACTCCCTCGAACCCAGTACTTC. Residues: CASSITGLPRTQYF.

The chain joins TRBV2 to TRBJ2-3; tentative D call: TRBD1 (6 bases). The germline V gene has CDR1 SNHLY and CDR2 FYNNEI. This CDR3 comprises 14 residues. V dropped 6 bases and J dropped 4 bases, with 14 bases sitting between them. The CDR3 is CASRKGQSADTQYF. In DNA, the CDR3 is TGTGCCAGCAGGAAAGGACAGTCCGCAGATACGCAGTATTTT.

The genes are TRBV5-1 and TRBJ2-7, with 9 bases matching TRBD1. V dropped 2 bases and J dropped 6; count of bases not matched to a gene: 9. This CDR3 contains 15 residues. Germline CDR1 reads SGHRS; CDR2 reads YFSETQ. The DNA for the CDR3 is TGCGCCAGCAGCTTCCGGGACAGGGTTCTAGGCGAGCAGTACTTC. Encoded protein: CASSFRDRVLGEQYF.

V and J are TRBV27 and TRBJ1-2; D is perhaps TRBD1 (6 bases). Germline CDR1 is MNHEY and CDR2 is SMNVEV (reference sequence). This CDR3 is built from 14 residues. The ends were cut back, 8 bases at V and 4 bases at J, with 17 bases in the middle. The CDR3 is CASSLSGGGYGYTF. The CDR3 region has the DNA TGTGCCAGCTCCCTGTCGGGGGGCGGCTATGGCTACACCTTC.

V gene TRBV29-1 combines with J gene TRBJ2-5, with 7 bases that match TRBD1. From germline, CDR1 is SQVTM and CDR2 ANQGSEA. CDR3 length equals 15 residues. The V and J ends lost 5 bases and 2 bases, in that order; junction bases with no gene match: 11. The CDR3, as DNA: TGCAGCGTTTTAGGGACAGAGAAAGGACAAGAGACCCAGTACTTC. Amino acid sequence: CSVLGTEKGQETQYF.

This chain joins TRBV19 and TRBJ1-1; 9 bases fit TRBD1. Germline V CDR1 and CDR2: LNHDA, SQIVND (reference sequence). This CDR3 comprises 14 residues. After removal of 7 bases from V and 3 bases from J, the junction contained 6 bases not matched to a gene. CDR3 in amino acids: CASTPGTGYTEAFF. CDR3 nucleotides: TGTGCCAGTACCCCCGGGACAGGGTACACTGAAGCTTTCTTT.

The chain employs TRBV30 and TRBJ2-3; 10 nucleotides match TRBD1. Germline CDR1 is GTSNPN and CDR2 is SVGIG (reference sequence). J gave up 6 bases and V 2 bases, and 5 bases lay outside the gene matches. The CDR3 is 14 amino acids. CDR3 in amino acids: CAWSKMDRGDTQYF. CDR3 in DNA: TGTGCCTGGAGTAAAATGGACAGGGGGGATACGCAGTATTTT.

The chain joins TRBV29-1 to TRBJ2-7; possibly TRBD1 for D (6 bases). The CDR3 runs to 11 residues. V was cut by 3 bases and J by 7 bases, with 10 bases left in between. CDR1 is SQVTM, CDR2 ANQGSEA, per germline. CDR3 sequence: CSVDWGREQYF. The CDR3 region has the DNA TGCAGCGTTGATTGGGGGCGGGAGCAGTACTTC.

Remarks on this clone: Different DNA sequences within this sample yield the same CDR3. Here the CDR3 DNA reads TGTGCCAGCAGCTTAGCGGGTAGCTCCTACGAGCAGTACTTC. Translated, it gives CASSLAGSSYEQYF. The rearrangement uses TRBV13 and TRBJ2-7; D remains unclear. The CDR3 extends over 14 amino acids. Between the trimmed V and J ends, which lost 1 base and 0 bases, there was a span of 7 bases. Germline-derived CDR1 and CDR2 are PRHDT and FYEKMQ (reference sequence).

The rearrangement links TRBV13 to TRBJ2-7, with TRBD1 as a possible D gene (5 bases). The CDR3 is 14 amino acids. Trimming took 1 base from V and 6 from J, leaving 13 bases between them. From germline, CDR1 is PRHDT and CDR2 FYEKMQ (reference sequence). The CDR3: CASSLEGAISEQYF. The DNA of the CDR3 is TGTGCCAGCAGCTTAGAAGGGGCTATCAGCGAGCAGTACTTC.

The chain recombines TRBV28 with TRBJ1-5; D ambiguous. V was shortened by 7 bases and J by 6 bases, with 10 bases between the two germline ends. Germline CDR1 and CDR2: MDHEN and SYDVKM. The CDR3 sequence is 12 residues long. CDR3 loop: CASMAIGQPQHF. As DNA, the CDR3 is TGTGCCAGCATGGCCATTGGTCAGCCCCAGCATTTT.

The chain employs TRBV4-1 and TRBJ2-1; D remains ambiguous. The V end was cut by 8 bases, the J end by 3 bases, with 17 bases between. CDR1 is MGHRA, CDR2 YSYEKL, per germline. This CDR3 is built from 15 residues. Here the CDR3 reads CASSSGPGLYNEQFF. The CDR3 DNA reads TGCGCCAGCTCATCCGGACCCGGTCTCTACAATGAGCAGTTCTTC.